These 22 T cell receptor beta chains share one sample of origin, sequenced in a study of spatial heterogeneity in lung cancer. TCRdb ran MiXCR on the 5' RACE reads and lists one entry per CDR3 protein. This table has about 9,300 distinct CDR3 sequences, about 54% appearing once. Study conclusions and caveats: Counts of expanded intratumoral alpha and beta TCRs tracked tumor mutation counts.

Time point defined: sample taken at primary tumor resection. No antigen is known for these receptors. The specimen was lung tumor tissue, collected at surgery. The receptors were gathered from a female donor with early-stage non-small cell lung cancer.

A note on this clonotype: Little can be read into the size of this beta chain, an off-target read in a library designed for alpha chains. The rearrangement joins TRBV20-1 to TRBJ1-1; the D gene is possibly TRBD1 (6 bases). With 5 bases removed from V and 6 bases from J, the gap between germline ends came to 19 bases. Per the germline V gene, CDR1 is DFQATT and CDR2 is SNEGSKA (reference sequence). The CDR3 consists of 14 residues. The DNA of the CDR3 is TGCAGTGCTCCCCGTGCCTGGGGGGCAGCTGAAGCTTTCTTT. Encoded protein: CSAPRAWGAAEAFF.

Details on this clonotype: Being off target in a library aimed at alpha chains, this beta chain has a size of little meaning. The rearrangement uses TRBV11-2 and TRBJ1-4; a weak D match, TRBD1 (6 bases). Germline loops: CDR1 SGHAT, CDR2 FQNNGV. V lost 3 bases and J 8 bases, leaving 10 bases between the germline ends. The CDR3 is made up of 13 amino acids. As DNA, the CDR3 is TGTGCCAGCAGCTTGCAGGGGAGGGAAAAACTGTTTTTT. Amino acid sequence: CASSLQGREKLFF.

This clonotype came up a few times. Since the library was made to target alpha chains, this beta chain is a stray read and its abundance is not meaningful. The CDR3 nucleotides are TGTGCCAGCAGCCTCCTGGGGACAGGTGGGAACTACGAGCAGTACTTC. Encoded protein: CASSLLGTGGNYEQYF. V and J are TRBV13 and TRBJ2-7, with 8 bases lining up with TRBD1. The germline V gene encodes CDR1 PRHDT and CDR2 FYEKMQ (reference sequence). J lost 3 bases, V lost 5 bases, and 12 bases had no gene match. The CDR3 consists of 16 residues.

This clonotype was seen a few times. This beta chain lies outside the target of a library built for alpha chains; its clone size means little. The rearrangement links TRBV18 to TRBJ2-7, with unresolved D. The germline V gene has CDR1 KGHSH and CDR2 LQKENI. V gave up 3 bases and J gave up 4 bases, with 13 bases separating them. CDR3 length equals 14 residues. Written as DNA, the CDR3 is TGTGCCAGCTCACCGCAGGTTGCAGGATACGAGCAGTACTTC. Translating it yields CASSPQVAGYEQYF. The full variable domain, in which reference TRBV18 and TRBJ2-7 provide the parts outside the CDR3, is NAGVMQNPRHLVRRRGQEARLRCSPMKGHSHVYWYRQLPEEGLKFMVYLQKENIIDESGMPKERFSAEFPKEGPSILRIQQVVRGDSAAYFCASSPQVAGYEQYFGPGTRLTVT.

This clonotype was counted a few times. This beta chain slipped into a library made for alpha chains as a stray read, so its size is not meaningful. The chain has TRBV2 and TRBJ2-5; D ambiguous. CDR1 is SNHLY and CDR2 is FYNNEI in the germline V gene. This CDR3 is 13 amino acids long. Deletions cut 3 bases from V and 7 bases from J, with 12 bases between. CDR3 nucleotide sequence: TGTGCCAGCAGTGAGTCGTCCGTTGGGACCCAGTACTTC. Its translation is CASSESSVGTQYF.

On this clonotype: With the library built for alpha chains, this beta chain is off target and its frequency is not meaningful. The CDR3 loop reads CASRGGQLYGYTF. Here the CDR3 DNA reads TGTGCCAGCAGGGGGGGGCAGCTTTATGGCTACACCTTC. The genes are TRBV28 and TRBJ1-2; tentative D call: TRBD1 (6 bases). The CDR3 covers 13 residues. V gave up 6 bases and J gave up 5 bases, with 13 bases separating them. Germline CDR1 and CDR2: MDHEN and SYDVKM.

Comments on this clonotype: The library was designed around alpha chains, so this beta chain is a stray read whose abundance carries little weight. The V call is TRBV6-5, the J call TRBJ1-4; D gene unclear. Per the germline V gene, CDR1 is MNHEY and CDR2 is SVGAGI. Trimming took 6 bases from V and 10 from J, leaving 12 bases between them. This CDR3 is built from 12 residues. The CDR3 bases are TGTGCCAGCAGAGCTAAATGGGGAAAACTGTTTTTT. Its protein is CASRAKWGKLFF.

About this clonotype: With the library built for alpha chains, this beta chain is off target and its frequency is not meaningful. The chain joins TRBV7-2 to TRBJ2-7, with 9 positions matching TRBD2. The CDR3 has 16 residues. The germline V gene encodes CDR1 SGHTA and CDR2 FQGNSA. V lost 5 bases, J lost 5 bases, and 13 bases stayed unmatched. The CDR3 here is CASSLNWRGGRNEQYF. The CDR3 bases are TGTGCCAGCAGCCTTAATTGGCGGGGGGGCCGGAACGAGCAGTACTTC.

A remark on this clonotype: Little can be read into the size of this beta chain, an off-target read in a library designed for alpha chains. The chain joins TRBV27 to TRBJ1-2, with D uncertain. Trimming pared 3 bases from V and 8 bases from J, leaving 10 bases between. The CDR3 covers 12 residues. Germline loops: CDR1 MNHEY, CDR2 SMNVEV (reference sequence). The CDR3: CASSFPGGGYTF. CDR3 bases: TGTGCCAGCAGTTTTCCCGGAGGAGGCTACACCTTC.

As for this clonotype: Little can be read into the size of this beta chain, an off-target read in a library designed for alpha chains. V is TRBV11-1 and J is TRBJ2-7, with D hard to call. The V and J ends lost 5 bases and 0 bases respectively, with 2 bases between them. Germline lookup yields CDR1 SGHAT and CDR2 FQDESV (reference sequence). The CDR3 consists of 11 residues. DNA of the CDR3: TGTGCCAGCAGCGACTCCTACGAGCAGTACTTC. Translation: CASSDSYEQYF.

Note on this clonotype: Within a library made for alpha chains, this beta chain is off target, and its count is uninformative. The V and J genes are TRBV27 and TRBJ1-6; possibly TRBD1 for D (6 bases). CDR1 MNHEY and CDR2 SMNVEV come from the germline V gene (reference sequence). The CDR3 is 15 amino acids. Trimming cost V 3 bases and J 9 bases, with 15 bases left between them. CDR3 in DNA: TGTGCCAGCAGTTTTACAGGGTGGGAGAGTTCACCCCTCCACTTT. This encodes CASSFTGWESSPLHF.

Only a few counts were recorded for this clonotype. A library made for alpha chains picked up this beta chain off target, so its size means little. The chain employs TRBV12-5 and TRBJ2-1; D is unclear. Germline values: CDR1 LGHNT, CDR2 FRNRAP. This CDR3 spans 12 amino acids. V lost 3 bases and J 9 bases, leaving 9 bases between the germline ends. In DNA form, the CDR3 reads TGTGCTAGTGGTTTAGAAATTGGTGAGCAGTTCTTC. This gives the protein CASGLEIGEQFF. The full variable domain, with the rest looked up from reference TRBV12-5 and TRBJ2-1, is DARVTQTPRHKVTEMGQEVTMRCQPILGHNTVFWYRQTMMQGLELLAYFRNRAPLDDSGMPKDRFSAEMPDATLATLKIQPSEPRDSAVYFCASGLEIGEQFFGPGTRLTVL.

In its sample, this clonotype was seen a few times. This beta chain turned up in a library designed for alpha chains; as an off-target read, its abundance says little. The V gene is TRBV7-6, the J gene TRBJ2-6; D may be TRBD1 (5 bases). The CDR3 runs to 19 residues. Germline V gene sequence: CDR1 SGHVS, CDR2 FNYEAQ. V lost 5 bases and J 1 base, leaving 21 bases between the germline ends. CDR3 bases: TGTGCCAGCAGCCGTCCGGACAAAGGGGATAAGTCTGGGGCCAACGTCCTGACTTTC. Translating gives CASSRPDKGDKSGANVLTF.

This clonotype was seen only a few times. This beta chain was picked up by a library intended for alpha chains and is off target, so its count carries little meaning. This chain links TRBV7-2 with TRBJ2-1, with 7 bases that match TRBD2. Trimming removed 5 bases from V and 2 bases from J; junction bases left unmatched: 9. Germline values: CDR1 SGHTA, CDR2 FQGNSA. CDR3 length: 16 residues. CDR3 DNA: TGTGCCAGCAGCCTAAGGCCCGGGGGGACCTACAATGAGCAGTTCTTC. Translated: CASSLRPGGTYNEQFF.

This clonotype was recorded a few times. The library was prepared for alpha chains; this beta chain is a stray read, so its frequency means little. The V and J genes are TRBV7-9 and TRBJ2-1; tentative D call: TRBD1 (5 bases). This CDR3 comprises 16 residues. From germline, CDR1 is SEHNR and CDR2 FQNEAQ (reference sequence). V lost 4 bases and J lost 3, with 16 bases in between. The CDR3 loop is CASSSNLGALYNEQFF. The CDR3, as DNA: TGTGCCAGCAGCTCCAACCTAGGGGCCCTCTACAATGAGCAGTTCTTC.

With respect to this clonotype: Being off target in a library aimed at alpha chains, this beta chain has a size of little meaning. The chain couples TRBV2 to TRBJ1-3; tentatively, D is TRBD1 (5 bases). The CDR3 spans 13 residues. Germline V lookup: CDR1 SNHLY, CDR2 FYNNEI. Trimming pared 8 bases from V and 2 bases from J, leaving 10 bases between. CDR3 bases: TGTGCCAGCGGGCAGGGCGCTGGAAACACCATATATTTT. Translation gives CASGQGAGNTIYF.

A note on this clonotype: This beta chain is a stray sequence in a library constructed for alpha chains; its clone size is not meaningful. The rearrangement links TRBV29-1 to TRBJ2-3; 7 bases are a match to TRBD1. Germline-derived CDR1 and CDR2 are SQVTM and ANQGSEA. V lost 5 bases, J lost 6 bases, and 11 bases stayed unmatched. The CDR3 totals 14 residues. CDR3 sequence: CSVTGQALGDTQYF. DNA of the CDR3: TGCAGCGTTACCGGACAGGCCCTCGGGGATACGCAGTATTTT.

As to this clonotype: In a library made to pick up alpha chains, this beta chain is a stray read with a size that means little. The chain has TRBV20-1 and TRBJ2-7; 7 positions match TRBD1. The trim removed 5 bases at V and 5 bases at J, leaving 12 bases unmatched. The CDR3 length is 14 residues. Germline V gene data show CDR1 as DFQATT and CDR2 as SNEGSKA (reference sequence). CDR3 nucleotides: TGCAGTGCTGGACTCGACAGGGCGGAGAACGAGCAGTACTTC. Translated, it gives CSAGLDRAENEQYF.

About this clonotype itself: Because this beta chain is a stray read in a library intended to capture alpha chains, its abundance should not be given much weight. J is TRBJ2-7 and V is TRBV7-9; D gene ambiguous. CDR1 SEHNR and CDR2 FQNEAQ come from the germline V gene (reference sequence). The CDR3 covers 14 residues. This CDR3 is CATAGLLSSYEQYF. The CDR3 DNA is TGTGCTACAGCAGGCCTTTTGAGCTCCTACGAGCAGTACTTC.

This clonotype is termed medium-sized. This beta chain slipped into a library made for alpha chains as a stray read, so its size is not meaningful. The chain employs TRBV7-2 and TRBJ2-1, with 9 bases that match TRBD1. CDR3 length: 18 amino acids. Germline V CDR1 and CDR2: SGHTA, FQGNSA. Losses at the gene ends were 1 base for V and 4 bases for J; bases not matched to a gene: 11. CDR3: CASSLGPGQGTLYNEQFF. The CDR3 DNA sequence: TGTGCCAGCAGCTTAGGCCCTGGACAGGGGACCCTTTACAATGAGCAGTTCTTC.

About this clonotype itself: This beta chain turned up in a library designed for alpha chains; as an off-target read, its abundance says little. CDR3 in DNA: TGTGCCAGCAGCTGGGGACAAGCCTACGAGCAGTACTTC. Translating it yields CASSWGQAYEQYF. The chain combines TRBV7-8 with TRBJ2-7, with D perhaps matching TRBD1 (6 bases). The germline V gene encodes CDR1 SGHVS and CDR2 FQNEAQ. Trimming pared 4 bases from V and 2 bases from J, leaving 9 bases between. The CDR3 extends over 13 amino acids.

Comments on this clonotype: This beta chain represents an off-target read in a library built for alpha chains; its size is of limited meaning. The chain carries TRBV7-6 and TRBJ2-7, with D maybe TRBD1 (5 bases). This CDR3 has 14 residues. CDR1 and CDR2 from the germline V gene are SGHVS and FNYEAQ. Trimming took 2 bases from V and 3 from J, leaving 11 bases between them. The DNA of the CDR3 is TGTGCCAGCAGCTTACAAGGGGCAGGCTACGAGCAGTACTTC. It specifies CASSLQGAGYEQYF.